The entry that follows covers one T cell receptor (beta chain) sequence. The antigen is undetermined. Produced via immunoSEQ multiplex PCR; TCRdb's table is partial and in-frame only. The repertoire consists of tens of thousands of clones, with approximately 79% occurring once and the leading ten covering more than 2%. The sample comes from a study of vaccination effects on CD4 cells after COVID-19. Looking at the study overall: A median of 72 days separated the second dose and sampling. The study, taken as a whole, reports: Vaccine- and infection-induced clones showed marked clonal contraction late following vaccination.

Per the germline V gene, CDR1 is SGHTA and CDR2 is FQGNSA. V lost 5 bases to trimming and J lost 0 bases, with 11 bases between them. The CDR3 consists of 16 residues. Culture lasted about ten days before CD4+ T cell isolation. Each person got two doses of an mRNA SARS-CoV-2 vaccine, BNT162b2 or mRNA-1273. J is TRBJ2-6 and V is TRBV7-2; perhaps D is TRBD1 or TRBD2 (5 bases each). This receptor was obtained from a human donor who received a COVID-19 vaccine. The sequencing used CD4+ T cells from PBMCs cultured without peptide, collected after COVID-19 vaccination. The CDR3 reads CASSQGRSSGANVLTF. Written as DNA, the CDR3 is TGTGCCAGCAGCCAGGGACGGTCCTCTGGGGCCAACGTCCTGACTTTC.